This T cell receptor beta chain came from a study of T cell responses to AZD1222 COVID-19 vaccine. Findings and caveats of the study: Mostly white British, mostly female donors; authors suggested clonal diversity may be underestimated. Nearly half of spike-specific TCRs reportedly go after variant regions that carry no mutations.

Points on this clone: No antigen is known for it.

Germline lookup yields CDR1 MNHEY and CDR2 SVGEGT. V trimming: 2 bases; J trimming: 4 bases; junction bases outside the gene matches: 3. The CDR3 is made up of 16 amino acids. The protocol was immunoSEQ multiplex PCR, while the TCRdb copy is restricted to in-frame clones and leaves out a portion. This table holds 85,000 to 130,000 clones, around 91% found once. Pooling of second doses given at about 4 or about 12 weeks was done. The receptor was isolated from an adult who received the AZD1222 COVID-19 vaccine. This chain links TRBV6-2 or TRBV6-3 with TRBJ2-4; 12 bases agree with TRBD2. Sequences were derived from peripheral blood, sampled 28 days after the second AZD1222 dose. The chain's CDR3 is CASSYLAGGLKNIQYF. CDR3 DNA sequence: TGTGCCAGCAGTTACCTAGCGGGGGGGCTTAAAAACATTCAGTACTTC.